The sample holds a few counts of the clone carrying this T cell receptor beta chain. Its antigen is as yet unknown. A far larger clone lies a single base away; this is likely a read error. From germline, CDR1 is SGHAT and CDR2 FQNNGV. There are 12 residues in the CDR3. V lost 8 bases, J lost 5 bases, and 5 bases stayed unmatched. The record originates from a study of cytomegalovirus exposure and HLA in healthy donors. Use of 60 Vbeta and 13 Jbeta primers characterized the PCR. Sequenced by immunoSEQ multiplex PCR; TCRdb stores in-frame clones only, minus some. The table lists over 80,000 clones, 55% to 80% of them singletons. Overall study results and limits: Using the classifier, cytomegalovirus status was reportedly diagnosed with high specificity and sensitivity. In vitro, three CMV-associated chains proved specific for CMV antigens.

The source material was PBMCs. This rearrangement joins TRBV11-2 to TRBJ1-2; 7 nucleotides line up with TRBD1. The sequence was collected from a man aged 35 to 55 in good health and CMV-seronegative. CDR3 sequence reads: CASAEQGYGYTF. The CDR3 nucleotides are TGTGCCAGCGCCGAACAGGGGTATGGCTACACCTTC.